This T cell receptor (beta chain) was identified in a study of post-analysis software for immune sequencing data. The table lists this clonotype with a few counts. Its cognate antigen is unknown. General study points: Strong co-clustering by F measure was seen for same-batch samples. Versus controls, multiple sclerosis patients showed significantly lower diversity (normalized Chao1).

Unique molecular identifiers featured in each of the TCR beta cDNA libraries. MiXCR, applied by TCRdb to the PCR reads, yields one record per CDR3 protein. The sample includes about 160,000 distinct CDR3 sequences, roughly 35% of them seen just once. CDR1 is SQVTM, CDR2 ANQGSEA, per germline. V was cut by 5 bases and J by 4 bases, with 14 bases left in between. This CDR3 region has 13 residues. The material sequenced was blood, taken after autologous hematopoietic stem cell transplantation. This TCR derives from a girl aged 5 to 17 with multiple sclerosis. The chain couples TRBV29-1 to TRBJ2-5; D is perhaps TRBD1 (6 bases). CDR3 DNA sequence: TGCAGCGTTACCGGACAGCTGACAGAGACCCAGTACTTC. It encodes CSVTGQLTETQYF.